This T cell receptor beta chain stems from a study of blood T cell repertoires in COVID-19 (dated by TCRdb to about 2020). Regarding the study in general: The collaborator samples originated in the United States, Italy and Spain and spanned the acute and convalescent phases of COVID-19. The repertoires were released in a freely available public database meant as a resource for research on the immune response to SARS-CoV-2. Nearly every sample came with metadata listing a de-identified subject ID, COVID-19 status, age in years and sex. The material from the prospective study consisted of cDNA or gDNA derived from T cells, B-cell-depleted T cells, or PBMCs. The samples were drawn from two sources: the first 160 participants of the ongoing ImmuneRACE study, and some 1,300 subjects contributed by 6 global collaborators. Where available, HLA class I and class II types were obtained from metadata supplied by the sample provider rather than from assay-based typing. The dataset comprised deeply sampled blood TCRbeta repertoires from subjects exposed to, actively infected with, or recovered from COVID-19.

V is pared back by 0 bases and J by 1 base, with 15 bases lying between the germline termini. According to the germline V gene, CDR1 reads MRHNA and CDR2 reads SNTAGT. The cysteine opens and the phenylalanine closes a CDR3 of 17 amino acids. The entry retains the CDR3 DNA only, 51 bases that are in frame from base 1. The immunoSEQ Assay, a bias-controlled multiplex PCR, was used to amplify TCRbeta CDR3 regions from genomic DNA. On the study's bioinformatics: The number of nucleated cells in each sample was estimated from the amplification of reference gene primers within the assay. To quantify the absolute abundance of each unique TCRbeta CDR3 rearrangement, sequence reads were collapsed and filtered. For each sample, productive Simpson clonality was calculated as the square root of Simpson's diversity index across productive rearrangements. The table was pulled from immuneACCESS by TCRdb, which kept in-frame rearrangements only. Such tables lose some clones; where checked, under half of the loss comes from unresolved V genes, and the rest has no known cause. V and J calls plus clone size are reproduced from that table; the DNA served to infer D and trimming. This sample comprises fewer than 200,000 clones, about 86% of them detected only once. The leading ten clones occupy 9.5% to 15% of the sample.

In Seattle, one collaborating source enrolled patients while the infection was active and tracked those patients longitudinally over the course of disease. Whole blood was collected in K2EDTA tubes by collaborating institutions according to the institutions' own protocols. For TCRbeta analysis, collaborators shipped samples as frozen whole blood, isolated PBMCs, or DNA extracted from either of those sample types. Concerning this clone itself: The antigen it recognizes is unknown. No base-level quality is on record; no much larger clone is a single base apart.

The paper's findings and limits, for the study overall: Clinical and demographic metadata were provided uncurated, with the amount varying by source and participant.

The sample comprised peripheral blood. In this chain, TRBV6-4 is recombined with TRBJ1-2, and perhaps TRBD1 as D gene, on 6 matching bases. This TCR came from a woman between 65 and 79 years old with COVID-19, enrolled during active disease. This receptor has the CDR3 CASSDSFRGPSNYGYTF. The sequenced DNA is TGTGCCAGCAGTGACTCGTTCAGGGGACCGAGTAACTATGGCTACACCTTC.